These 18 T cell receptor beta chains originate from one sample sequenced in a study of blood T cell repertoires in COVID-19. Generated by immunoSEQ multiplex PCR, the TCRdb table keeps only in-frame clones and is missing some. The table has around 320,000 clones, roughly 85% seen once. Material: peripheral blood. These receptors originate from a human donor in a cohort sampled during active COVID-19.

J is TRBJ2-1 and V is TRBV10-3; D call uncertain. Germline-derived CDR1 and CDR2 are ENHRY and SYGVKD. The germline V and J ends were trimmed by 3 bases and 0 bases, with 9 bases remaining between them. The CDR3 loop spans 15 amino acids. The CDR3 region is CAISEPLSSYNEQFF. In DNA form, the CDR3 reads TGTGCCATCAGTGAACCGTTGAGCTCCTACAATGAGCAGTTCTTC.

This chain connects TRBV27 to TRBJ1-1, with 10 nucleotides matching TRBD1. The CDR3 extends over 17 amino acids. V lost 2 bases and J lost 5; bases outside the gene matches: 11. In germline, CDR1 is MNHEY, CDR2 SMNVEV (reference sequence). The CDR3 here is CASSLTRDRGVRTEAFF. The CDR3 nucleotides read TGTGCCAGCAGTTTAACCCGGGACAGGGGAGTTAGAACTGAAGCTTTCTTT.

The J gene is TRBJ2-7, the V gene TRBV5-6; D gene uncertain. The CDR3 consists of 14 residues. V was pared by 4 bases and J by 2 bases, with 13 bases between. Germline assignment: CDR1 SGHDT and CDR2 YYEEEE. The CDR3 spells CASSPGPPTYEQYF. CDR3 in DNA: TGTGCCAGCAGCCCAGGCCCTCCAACCTACGAGCAGTACTTC.

This clone was observed many times. The rearrangement links TRBV11-2 to TRBJ2-4; 7 positions match TRBD2. This CDR3 has 17 residues. Germline values: CDR1 SGHAT, CDR2 FQNNGV. V was pared by 1 base and J by 0 bases, with 6 bases of the junction left unmatched. In DNA, the CDR3 is TGTGCCAGCAGCTTAGTTGGGGGGGAGGGAGCCAAAAACATTCAGTACTTC. Encoded protein: CASSLVGGEGAKNIQYF.

In its sample, this clone was seen a few times. The rearrangement uses TRBV27 and TRBJ1-6; TRBD1 agrees at 7 bases. The CDR3 has 14 amino acids. The J segment lost 8 bases and the V segment lost 2 bases, leaving 3 bases of the junction unmatched. CDR1 MNHEY and CDR2 SMNVEV come from the germline V gene (reference sequence). The CDR3 loop is CASSLQGVYSPLHF. DNA for the CDR3: TGTGCCAGCAGTTTACAGGGGGTATATTCACCCCTCCACTTT.

V is TRBV5-1 and J is TRBJ2-2; 11 bases line up with TRBD1. J lost 7 bases, V lost 2 bases, and 4 bases had no gene match. Germline values: CDR1 SGHRS, CDR2 YFSETQ. There are 15 residues in the CDR3. CDR3 coding DNA: TGCGCCAGCAGCTTAAGGACAGGGGGCGGCGGGGAGCTGTTTTTT. This gives the protein CASSLRTGGGGELFF.

In its sample, this clone was seen a few times. Other DNA sequences in the same sample also yield this CDR3. The chain has TRBV11-3 and TRBJ2-5, with unresolved D. Trimming took 1 base from V and 1 from J, leaving 7 bases between them. Germline CDR1 and CDR2: SGHNT and YENEEA. This CDR3 region has 14 residues. CDR3 nucleotides: TGTGCCAGCAGCTTAGGTGGCAGCCAAGAGACCCAGTACTTC. It specifies CASSLGGSQETQYF.

The gene calls are TRBV6-1 and TRBJ1-1; possible D gene TRBD1, 6 bases. Trimming shortened V by 3 bases and J by 7 bases, and 9 bases separated the two germline ends. The length of the CDR3 is 12 residues. Germline V lookup: CDR1 MNHNS, CDR2 SASEGT. The chain's CDR3 is CASSEGAFEAFF. In nucleotides, the CDR3 is TGTGCCAGCAGTGAGGGGGCGTTTGAAGCTTTCTTT.

The chain uses TRBV24-1 and TRBJ1-1; 10 nucleotides agree with TRBD1. Germline lookup yields CDR1 KGHDR and CDR2 SFDVKD. There are 17 residues in the CDR3. The junction had 10 bases not matched to a gene; V was cut back by 3 bases and J by 4 bases. CDR3 nucleotide sequence: TGTGCCACCAGTGATAGTCGGGACAGGGGATTCGGCACTGAAGCTTTCTTT. Amino acids: CATSDSRDRGFGTEAFF.

The chain is built from TRBV7-9 and TRBJ1-2; 8 bases are a match to TRBD1. Germline assignment: CDR1 SEHNR and CDR2 FQNEAQ (reference sequence). The junction had 10 bases not matched to a gene; V was cut back by 5 bases and J by 2 bases. CDR3 length: 16 residues. Written as DNA, the CDR3 is TGTGCCAGCAGCCTTGGGCGACAGGGGCGGAACTATGGCTACACCTTC. Translated: CASSLGRQGRNYGYTF. The full variable domain, in which reference TRBV7-9 and TRBJ1-2 provide the parts outside the CDR3, is DTGVSQNPRHKITKRGQNVTFRCDPISEHNRLYWYRQTLGQGPEFLTYFQNEAQLEKSRLLSDRFSAERPKGSFSTLEIQRTEQGDSAMYLCASSLGRQGRNYGYTFGSGTRLTVV.

The CDR3 protein is CASSSQGANSGNTIYF. The CDR3 nucleotides read TGTGCCAGCAGCTCACAGGGGGCCAACTCTGGAAACACCATATATTTT. The chain links TRBV7-6 to TRBJ1-3; TRBD1 matches at 9 bases. V dropped 4 bases and J dropped 0; count of bases not matched to a gene: 4. Germline CDR1 reads SGHVS; CDR2 reads FNYEAQ. The CDR3 is made up of 16 amino acids.

The chain is built from TRBV4-1 and TRBJ2-3; TRBD2 aligns across 8 bases. From germline, CDR1 is MGHRA and CDR2 YSYEKL. V gave up 3 bases and J gave up 2 bases; unmatched junction bases: 4. This CDR3 has 15 amino acids. The CDR3 loop is CASSQLAGFTDTQYF. DNA for the CDR3: TGCGCCAGCAGCCAGTTAGCGGGGTTCACAGATACGCAGTATTTT.

This clone was observed a single time. The chain combines TRBV7-9 with TRBJ2-7; maybe TRBD1 (6 bases). Trimming left V 5 bases short and J 3 bases short, with 20 bases between. The CDR3 has 16 amino acids. Per germline, CDR1 SEHNR and CDR2 FQNEAQ (reference sequence). In DNA form, the CDR3 reads TGTGCCAGCAGCCAACGATTACTCAGGGGCTTCTACGAGCAGTACTTC. This sequence encodes CASSQRLLRGFYEQYF. The variable domain in full, with the rest retrieved from reference TRBV7-9 and TRBJ2-7, is DTGVSQNPRHKITKRGQNVTFRCDPISEHNRLYWYRQTLGQGPEFLTYFQNEAQLEKSRLLSDRFSAERPKGSFSTLEIQRTEQGDSAMYLCASSQRLLRGFYEQYFGPGTRLTVT.

This clone showed up just once. The chain combines TRBV18 with TRBJ2-1; D is unclear. This CDR3 has 17 amino acids. Per germline, CDR1 KGHSH and CDR2 LQKENI. The V gene lost 2 bases and the J gene lost 2 bases, with 16 bases spanning the gap. CDR3 nucleotides: TGTGCCAGCTCACCAATGAACGTTCCGGGTCCCTACAATGAGCAGTTCTTC. Encoded protein: CASSPMNVPGPYNEQFF.

The rearrangement links TRBV6-5 to TRBJ2-7; a weak D match, TRBD2 (5 bases). The CDR3 is 14 amino acids. The germline CDR1 and CDR2 sequences are MNHEY and SVGAGI. With 7 bases removed from V and 3 bases from J, the gap between germline ends came to 16 bases. The CDR3 nucleotides read TGTGCCAGCATAAGTCGGGGTTTGGACTACGAGCAGTACTTC. Residues: CASISRGLDYEQYF.

The rearrangement links TRBV2 to TRBJ1-5; a possible D gene is TRBD1 (6 bases). The ends were cut back, 0 bases at V and 6 bases at J, with 12 bases in the middle. CDR1 and CDR2 (germline): SNHLY, FYNNEI. The CDR3 runs to 15 residues. CDR3 residues: CASSEAIRGGQPQHF. The CDR3 DNA reads as TGTGCCAGCAGTGAAGCGATCAGGGGTGGTCAGCCCCAGCATTTT.

This clone has only a few counts. The V and J genes are TRBV7-9 and TRBJ1-1; perhaps TRBD1 as D (6 bases). The germline V gene has CDR1 SEHNR and CDR2 FQNEAQ (reference sequence). The length of the CDR3 is 13 residues. Trimming removed 1 base at V and 6 bases at J, with 9 bases between. The CDR3: CASSLVSGAEAFF. DNA for the CDR3: TGTGCCAGCAGCTTAGTCTCAGGGGCTGAAGCTTTCTTT.

V and J are TRBV12-3 or TRBV12-4 and TRBJ1-1; D is unclear. This CDR3 is built from 11 residues. Trimming stripped 0 bases from V and 11 bases from J, with 7 bases between. The CDR3 loop reads CASSLALIAFF. CDR3 nucleotides: TGTGCCAGCAGTTTAGCGCTAATCGCTTTCTTT.